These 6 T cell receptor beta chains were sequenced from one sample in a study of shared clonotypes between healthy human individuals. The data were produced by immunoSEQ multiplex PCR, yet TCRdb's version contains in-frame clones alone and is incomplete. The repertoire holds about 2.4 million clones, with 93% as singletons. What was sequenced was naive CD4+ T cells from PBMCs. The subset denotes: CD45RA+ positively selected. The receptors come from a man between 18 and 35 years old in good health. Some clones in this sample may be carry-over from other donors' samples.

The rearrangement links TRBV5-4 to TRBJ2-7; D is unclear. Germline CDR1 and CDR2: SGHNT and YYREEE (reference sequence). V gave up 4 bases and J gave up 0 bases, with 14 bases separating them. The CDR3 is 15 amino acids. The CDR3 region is CASSAAGSLSYEQYF. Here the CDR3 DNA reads TGTGCCAGCAGCGCGGCAGGAAGTCTCTCCTACGAGCAGTACTTC.

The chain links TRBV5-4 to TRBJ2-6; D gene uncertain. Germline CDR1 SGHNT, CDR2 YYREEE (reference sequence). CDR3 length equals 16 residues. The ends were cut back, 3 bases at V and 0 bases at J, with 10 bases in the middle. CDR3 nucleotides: TGTGCCAGCAGCTCCACAAGGAGCTCTGGGGCCAACGTCCTGACTTTC. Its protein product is CASSSTRSSGANVLTF.

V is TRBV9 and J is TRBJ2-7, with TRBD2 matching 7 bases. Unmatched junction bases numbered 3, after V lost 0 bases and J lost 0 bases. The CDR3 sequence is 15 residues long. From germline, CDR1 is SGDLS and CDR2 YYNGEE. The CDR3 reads CASSVGGLNSYEQYF. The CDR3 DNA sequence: TGTGCCAGCAGCGTAGGGGGACTAAACTCCTACGAGCAGTACTTC.

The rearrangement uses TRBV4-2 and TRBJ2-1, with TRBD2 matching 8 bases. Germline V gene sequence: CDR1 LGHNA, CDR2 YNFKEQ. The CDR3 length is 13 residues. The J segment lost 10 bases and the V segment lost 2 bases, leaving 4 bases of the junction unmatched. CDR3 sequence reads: CASSQTIAGEQFF. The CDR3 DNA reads TGTGCCAGCAGCCAAACCATAGCGGGGGAGCAGTTCTTC.

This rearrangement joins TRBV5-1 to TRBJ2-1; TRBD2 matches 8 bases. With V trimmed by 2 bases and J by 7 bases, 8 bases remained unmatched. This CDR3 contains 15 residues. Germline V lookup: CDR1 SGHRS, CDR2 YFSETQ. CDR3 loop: CASSFYAGGGNEQFF. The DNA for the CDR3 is TGCGCCAGCAGCTTCTATGCGGGAGGTGGTAATGAGCAGTTCTTC.

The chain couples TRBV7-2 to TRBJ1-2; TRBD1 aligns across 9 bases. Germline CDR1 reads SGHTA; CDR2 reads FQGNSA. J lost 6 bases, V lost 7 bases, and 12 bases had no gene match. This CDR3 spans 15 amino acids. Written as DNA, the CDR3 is TGTGCCAGCAACTCATACAGGGGGCAAGGGGATGGCTACACCTTC. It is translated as CASNSYRGQGDGYTF. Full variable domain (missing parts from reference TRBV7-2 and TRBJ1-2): GAGVSQSPSNKVTEKGKDVELRCDPISGHTALYWYRQSLGQGLEFLIYFQGNSAPDKSGLPSDRFSAERTGGSVSTLTIQRTQQEDSAVYLCASNSYRGQGDGYTFGSGTRLTVV.